One and the same sample provided the 21 T cell receptor beta chains below, sequenced in a study of blood T cell repertoires in COVID-19. Sequenced by immunoSEQ multiplex PCR; TCRdb stores in-frame clones only, minus some. The sample has around 300,000 clones; around 90% are singletons. Input material: PBMCs or T cells enriched from blood (not recorded which). These receptors came from a woman between 18 and 29 years old with acute COVID-19.

The rearrangement uses TRBV10-3 and TRBJ1-6; unclear D gene. V was trimmed by 4 bases and J by 0 bases, leaving 13 bases between them. The CDR3 is 17 amino acids. CDR1 is ENHRY and CDR2 is SYGVKD in the germline V gene. The CDR3 reads CAISGPPGSSYNSPLHF. The CDR3 coding sequence is TGTGCCATCAGTGGTCCCCCCGGGAGCTCCTATAATTCACCCCTCCACTTT.

The CDR3 region is CASSSIALRQGISYEQYF. DNA for the CDR3: TGTGCCAGCAGCTCAATTGCCCTCCGACAGGGGATATCCTACGAGCAGTACTTC. The chain has TRBV7-8 and TRBJ2-7, with 8 bases fitting TRBD1. CDR3 length equals 18 residues. Germline V gene lookup returns CDR1 SGHVS and CDR2 FQNEAQ. The J segment lost 1 base and the V segment lost 4 bases, leaving 15 bases of the junction unmatched.

The chain couples TRBV9 to TRBJ2-5; 8 bases line up with TRBD1. The junction had 13 bases not matched to a gene; V was cut back by 4 bases and J by 5 bases. From germline, CDR1 is SGDLS and CDR2 YYNGEE. The CDR3 consists of 16 residues. The CDR3 bases are TGTGCCAGCAGCCCCTCACTAGGACAGGGTGGGGAGACCCAGTACTTC. It yields the protein CASSPSLGQGGETQYF.

The chain has TRBV6-1 and TRBJ2-2; D possibly corresponds to TRBD1 (6 bases). V lost 3 bases, J lost 4 bases, and 15 bases lay in between. The CDR3 has 16 residues. In germline, CDR1 is MNHNS, CDR2 SASEGT. The CDR3 sequence: CASSDLNPGATGELFF. In nucleotides, the CDR3 is TGTGCCAGCAGTGACCTAAACCCAGGGGCCACCGGGGAGCTGTTTTTT.

The DNA for the CDR3 is TGTGCCACCAGTTCTCAGACAGGACCTAACTATGGCTACACCTTC. This codes for CATSSQTGPNYGYTF. This rearrangement joins TRBV24-1 to TRBJ1-2; D is possibly TRBD1 (6 bases). Germline CDR1 and CDR2: KGHDR and SFDVKD. V was shortened by 6 bases and J by 0 bases, with 13 bases between the two germline ends. This CDR3 region has 15 residues.

The V and J genes are TRBV19 and TRBJ1-2, with 7 positions matching TRBD1. Germline CDR1 reads LNHDA; CDR2 reads SQIVND (reference sequence). V trimming: 2 bases; J trimming: 4 bases; junction bases outside the gene matches: 10. The CDR3 consists of 16 residues. CDR3 in amino acids: CASSIKGQIFLYGYTF. The DNA of the CDR3 is TGTGCCAGTAGTATAAAGGGACAGATTTTTCTCTATGGCTACACCTTC.

V is TRBV7-2 and J is TRBJ2-7, with 7 bases that match TRBD2. The V gene's germline CDR1 is SGHTA and CDR2 FQGNSA. This CDR3 contains 16 residues. V lost 2 bases and J lost 3; bases outside the gene matches: 10. The CDR3 DNA follows: TGTGCCAGCAGCTTAAACCCGCGGGAGAGTGGCTACGAGCAGTACTTC. It encodes CASSLNPRESGYEQYF.

V gene TRBV3-1 (or the pseudogene TRBV3-2) combines with J gene TRBJ2-6, with D unresolved. The CDR3 consists of 12 residues. V dropped 6 bases and J dropped 3 bases, with 3 bases sitting between them. Germline CDR1 is LGHDT and CDR2 is YNNKEL (reference sequence). CDR3 DNA sequence: TGTGCCAGCAGACTTGGGGCCAACGTCCTGACTTTC. The encoded protein is CASRLGANVLTF.

Only one count was recorded for this clone. The V and J genes are TRBV2 and TRBJ2-7; tentative D call: TRBD1 (6 bases). There are 12 residues in the CDR3. Trimming cost V 5 bases and J 4 bases, with 9 bases left between them. CDR1 is SNHLY and CDR2 is FYNNEI in the germline V gene. The chain's CDR3 is CASSRTEYEQYF. In nucleotides, the CDR3 is TGTGCCAGCAGTAGGACAGAGTACGAGCAGTACTTC.

V usage is TRBV19 and J usage is TRBJ2-7; no definite D call. V was cut by 10 bases and J by 5 bases, with 9 bases left in between. The CDR3 contains 10 residues. CDR1 and CDR2 from the germline V gene are LNHDA and SQIVND (reference sequence). CDR3 sequence (DNA): TGTGCCACCTTTGAGGACGAGCAGTACTTC. This encodes CATFEDEQYF.

The chain is built from TRBV28 and TRBJ1-1, with TRBD1 as a possible D gene (6 bases). CDR1 and CDR2 from the germline V gene are MDHEN and SYDVKM. There are 12 residues in the CDR3. Trimming took 2 bases from V and 11 from J, leaving 12 bases between them. Written as DNA, the CDR3 is TGTGCCAGCAGTTTAGTTGGACAGCGGGCTTTCTTT. Translated: CASSLVGQRAFF.

The genes are TRBV24-1 and TRBJ2-4, with 7 nucleotides matching TRBD2. Germline CDR1 and CDR2: KGHDR and SFDVKD. With V trimmed by 2 bases and J by 2 bases, 14 bases remained unmatched. CDR3 length equals 19 residues. The CDR3 protein is CATSDSSNGEGRSKNIQYF. DNA of the CDR3: TGTGCCACCAGTGATTCGAGCAACGGGGAGGGCCGATCCAAAAACATTCAGTACTTC.

CDR3 bases: TGCAGCGTCCTAGGAGGGACTAGCGGGAGTCCCGGATATTTT. It codes for CSVLGGTSGSPGYF. The genes are TRBV29-1 and TRBJ2-3, with 14 bases matching TRBD2. Germline values: CDR1 SQVTM, CDR2 ANQGSEA. The trim removed 6 bases at V and 15 bases at J, leaving 14 bases unmatched. The CDR3 has 14 residues.

V usage is TRBV2 and J usage is TRBJ2-1; possibly TRBD1 for D (6 bases). Trimming removed 0 bases from V and 0 bases from J, with 15 bases in between. Germline assignment: CDR1 SNHLY and CDR2 FYNNEI. This CDR3 is 18 amino acids long. Written as DNA, the CDR3 is TGTGCCAGCAGTGAAGCGCGGACAGCCAGGAGCTCCTACAATGAGCAGTTCTTC. Translating gives CASSEARTARSSYNEQFF.

The chain is built from TRBV28 and TRBJ1-2, with unresolved D. CDR3 length: 13 residues. V lost 2 bases and J lost 4, with 8 bases in between. Germline loops: CDR1 MDHEN, CDR2 SYDVKM. Here the CDR3 reads CASSLGEIYGYTF. The CDR3 region has the DNA TGTGCCAGCAGTTTAGGGGAGATCTATGGCTACACCTTC.

The chain couples TRBV7-9 to TRBJ1-1; 7 nucleotides line up with TRBD1. Germline V gene data show CDR1 as SEHNR and CDR2 as FQNEAQ (reference sequence). The V segment lost 6 bases and the J segment 4 bases; nucleotides outside the gene matches: 5. This CDR3 comprises 13 residues. The CDR3 region has the DNA TGTGCCAGCAGTCTCGAGGGGGCCACTGAAGCTTTCTTT. It translates to CASSLEGATEAFF.

The chain carries TRBV6-1 and TRBJ1-6; TRBD1 aligns across 8 bases. The CDR3 sequence is 15 residues long. The junction had 2 bases not matched to a gene; V was cut back by 3 bases and J by 4 bases. CDR1 is MNHNS and CDR2 is SASEGT in the germline V gene. The CDR3 DNA reads TGTGCCAGCAGTGACTGGACAGGGTATAATTCACCCCTCCACTTT. It specifies CASSDWTGYNSPLHF.

This clone was seen only a few times. V usage is TRBV7-9 and J usage is TRBJ1-5; TRBD1 matches 7 bases. Germline CDR1 reads SEHNR; CDR2 reads FQNEAQ (reference sequence). The ends lost 5 bases at V and 7 bases at J; junction bases unmatched: 8. There are 14 residues in the CDR3. CDR3 in amino acids: CASSTLQGTQPQHF. The CDR3 DNA is TGTGCCAGCAGCACCCTACAGGGGACCCAGCCCCAGCATTTT.

The chain couples TRBV29-1 to TRBJ2-1; 10 bases map to TRBD2. The CDR3 runs 12 residues. Germline V lookup: CDR1 SQVTM, CDR2 ANQGSEA. With 5 bases clipped from V and 11 bases from J, the junction kept 6 bases outside the gene matches. The CDR3 region is CSVHTSGIKQFF. The CDR3 DNA is TGCAGCGTTCACACTAGCGGGATTAAGCAGTTCTTC.

The rearrangement links TRBV12-3 or TRBV12-4 to TRBJ1-6; no clear D gene. The CDR3 spans 12 residues. V lost 4 bases, J lost 8 bases, and 6 bases lay in between. CDR3 in amino acids: CASSSPDSPLHF. In DNA form, the CDR3 reads TGTGCCAGCAGTTCTCCTGATTCACCCCTCCACTTT.

This rearrangement joins TRBV18 to TRBJ1-3; D is perhaps TRBD1 (5 bases). The CDR3 totals 15 residues. Germline V gene sequence: CDR1 KGHSH, CDR2 LQKENI. V was shortened by 4 bases and J by 0 bases, with 10 bases between the two germline ends. The CDR3 loop reads CASSQQGDSGNTIYF. The CDR3 region has the DNA TGTGCCAGCTCACAGCAGGGCGACTCTGGAAACACCATATATTTT.